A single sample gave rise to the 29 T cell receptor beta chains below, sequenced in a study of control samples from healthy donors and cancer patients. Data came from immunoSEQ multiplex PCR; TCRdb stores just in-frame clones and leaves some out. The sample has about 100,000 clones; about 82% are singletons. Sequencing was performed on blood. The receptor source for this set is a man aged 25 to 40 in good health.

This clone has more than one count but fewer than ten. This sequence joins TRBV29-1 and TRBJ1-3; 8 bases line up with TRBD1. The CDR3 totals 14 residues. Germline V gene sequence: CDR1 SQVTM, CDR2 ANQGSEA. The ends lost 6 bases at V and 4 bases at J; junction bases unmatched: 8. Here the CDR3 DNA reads TGCAGCGTCCGGACAGGGTCGGCAGGAAACACCATATATTTT. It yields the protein CSVRTGSAGNTIYF.

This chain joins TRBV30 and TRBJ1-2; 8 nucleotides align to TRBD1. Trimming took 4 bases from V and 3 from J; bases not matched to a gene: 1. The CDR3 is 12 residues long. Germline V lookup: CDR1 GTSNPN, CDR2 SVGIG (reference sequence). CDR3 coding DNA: TGTGCCTGGACGACAGGGGACTATGGCTACACCTTC. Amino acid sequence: CAWTTGDYGYTF.

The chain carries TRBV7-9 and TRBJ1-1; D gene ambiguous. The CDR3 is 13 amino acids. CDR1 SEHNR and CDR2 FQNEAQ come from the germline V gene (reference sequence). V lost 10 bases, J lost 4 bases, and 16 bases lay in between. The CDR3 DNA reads TGTGCCACCAGATATGGGCTTGGCACTGAAGCTTTCTTT. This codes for CATRYGLGTEAFF.

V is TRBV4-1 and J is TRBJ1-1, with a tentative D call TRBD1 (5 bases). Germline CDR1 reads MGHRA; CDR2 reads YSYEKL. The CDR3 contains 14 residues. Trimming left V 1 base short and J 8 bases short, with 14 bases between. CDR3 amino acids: CASSQGARGPEAFF. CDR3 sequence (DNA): TGCGCCAGCAGCCAAGGCGCTAGGGGACCCGAAGCTTTCTTT.

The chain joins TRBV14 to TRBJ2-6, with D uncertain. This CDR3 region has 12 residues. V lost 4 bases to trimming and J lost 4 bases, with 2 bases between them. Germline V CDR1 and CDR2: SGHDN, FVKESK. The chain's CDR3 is CASSPGANVLTF. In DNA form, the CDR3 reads TGTGCCAGCAGCCCGGGGGCCAACGTCCTGACTTTC. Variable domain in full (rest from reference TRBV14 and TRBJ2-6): EAGVTQFPSHSVIEKGQTVTLRCDPISGHDNLYWYRRVMGKEIKFLLHFVKESKQDESGMPNNRFLAERTGGTYSTLKVQPAELEDSGVYFCASSPGANVLTFGAGSRLTVL.

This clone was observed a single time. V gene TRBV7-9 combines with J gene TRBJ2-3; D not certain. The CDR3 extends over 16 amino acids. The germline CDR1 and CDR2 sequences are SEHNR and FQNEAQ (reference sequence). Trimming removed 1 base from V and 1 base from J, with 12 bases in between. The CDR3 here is CASSLDAAHRTDTQYF. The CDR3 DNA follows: TGTGCCAGCAGCTTAGATGCAGCACACCGCACAGATACGCAGTATTTT.

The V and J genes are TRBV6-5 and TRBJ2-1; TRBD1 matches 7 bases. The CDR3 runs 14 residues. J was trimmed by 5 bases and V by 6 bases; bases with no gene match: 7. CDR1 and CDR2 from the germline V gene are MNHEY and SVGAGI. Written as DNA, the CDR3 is TGTGCCAGCAGGTCAGGGGGATTGGACAATGAGCAGTTCTTC. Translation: CASRSGGLDNEQFF.

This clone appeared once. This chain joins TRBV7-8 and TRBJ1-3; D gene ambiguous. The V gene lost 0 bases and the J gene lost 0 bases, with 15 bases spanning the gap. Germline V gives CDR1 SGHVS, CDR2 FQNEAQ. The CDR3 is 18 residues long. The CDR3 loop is CASSLALRGPSSGNTIYF. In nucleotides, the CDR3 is TGTGCCAGCAGCTTAGCGTTGAGAGGGCCGAGCTCTGGAAACACCATATATTTT.

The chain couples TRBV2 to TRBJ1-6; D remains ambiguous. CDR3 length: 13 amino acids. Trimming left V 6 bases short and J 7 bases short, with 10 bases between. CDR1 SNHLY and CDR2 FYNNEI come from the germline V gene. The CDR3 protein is CASRRAKNSPLHF. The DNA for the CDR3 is TGTGCCAGCAGGCGGGCAAAGAATTCACCCCTCCACTTT.

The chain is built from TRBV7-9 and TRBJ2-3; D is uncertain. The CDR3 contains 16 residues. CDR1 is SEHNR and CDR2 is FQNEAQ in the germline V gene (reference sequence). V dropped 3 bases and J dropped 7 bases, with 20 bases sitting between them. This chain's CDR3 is CASSFGPSVGWHTQYF. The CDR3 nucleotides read TGTGCCAGCAGCTTTGGACCATCGGTGGGGTGGCATACGCAGTATTTT.

CDR3 sequence: CASALAGGNTGELFF. CDR3 sequence (DNA): TGTGCTAGTGCCCTAGCGGGGGGGAACACCGGGGAGCTGTTTTTT. The chain is built from TRBV12-5 and TRBJ2-2; 11 positions match TRBD2. This CDR3 region has 15 residues. Germline loops: CDR1 LGHNT, CDR2 FRNRAP. The ends lost 7 bases at V and 1 base at J; junction bases unmatched: 2.

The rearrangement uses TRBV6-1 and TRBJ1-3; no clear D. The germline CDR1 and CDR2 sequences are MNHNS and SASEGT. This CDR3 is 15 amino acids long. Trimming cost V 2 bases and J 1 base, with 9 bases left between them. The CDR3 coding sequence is TGTGCCAGCAGTGAAAACGGGAGATCTGGAAACACCATATATTTT. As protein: CASSENGRSGNTIYF.

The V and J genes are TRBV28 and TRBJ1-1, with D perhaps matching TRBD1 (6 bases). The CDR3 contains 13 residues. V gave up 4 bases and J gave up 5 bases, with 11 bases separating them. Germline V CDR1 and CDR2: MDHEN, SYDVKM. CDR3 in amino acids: CASSWTDRTEAFF. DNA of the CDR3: TGTGCCAGCAGTTGGACAGATAGGACTGAAGCTTTCTTT.

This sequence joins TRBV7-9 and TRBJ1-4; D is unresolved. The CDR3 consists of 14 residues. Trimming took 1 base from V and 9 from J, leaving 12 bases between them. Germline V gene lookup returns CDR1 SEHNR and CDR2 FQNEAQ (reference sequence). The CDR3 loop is CASSLDGQLKKLFF. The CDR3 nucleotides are TGTGCCAGCAGCTTAGATGGGCAGCTTAAAAAACTGTTTTTT. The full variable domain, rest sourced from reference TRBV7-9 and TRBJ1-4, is DTGVSQNPRHKITKRGQNVTFRCDPISEHNRLYWYRQTLGQGPEFLTYFQNEAQLEKSRLLSDRFSAERPKGSFSTLEIQRTEQGDSAMYLCASSLDGQLKKLFFGSGTQLSVL.

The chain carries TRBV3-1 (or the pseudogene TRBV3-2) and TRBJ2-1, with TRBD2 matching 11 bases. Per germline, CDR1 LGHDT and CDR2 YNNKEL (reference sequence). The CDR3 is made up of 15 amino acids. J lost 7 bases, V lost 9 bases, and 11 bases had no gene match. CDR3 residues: CASSIAGGRGNEQFF. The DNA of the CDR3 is TGTGCCAGTTCTATAGCGGGGGGGCGCGGAAATGAGCAGTTCTTC.

In nucleotides, the CDR3 is TGTGCCAGCAGCTTTCGGGGGAAAGAGACCCAGTACTTC. Translation gives CASSFRGKETQYF. The V gene is TRBV3-1 (or the pseudogene TRBV3-2), the J gene TRBJ2-5; TRBD2 is a possible D gene (6 bases). Trimming cost V 5 bases and J 3 bases, with 10 bases left between them. The CDR3 sequence is 13 residues long. Germline CDR1 is LGHDT and CDR2 is YNNKEL (reference sequence).

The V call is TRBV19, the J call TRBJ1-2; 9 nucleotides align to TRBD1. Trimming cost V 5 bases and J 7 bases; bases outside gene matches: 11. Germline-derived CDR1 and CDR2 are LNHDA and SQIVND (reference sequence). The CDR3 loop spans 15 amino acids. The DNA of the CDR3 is TGTGCCAGTAGTTCTTGGACAGGGGTCTCACCTGGCTACACCTTC. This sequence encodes CASSSWTGVSPGYTF.

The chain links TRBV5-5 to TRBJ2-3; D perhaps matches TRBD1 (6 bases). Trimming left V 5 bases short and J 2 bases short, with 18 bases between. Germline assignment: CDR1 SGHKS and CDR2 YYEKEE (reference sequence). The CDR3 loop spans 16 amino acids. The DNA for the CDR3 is TGTGCCAGCAGGTTCACCATGACAGGTACCACAGATACGCAGTATTTT. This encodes CASRFTMTGTTDTQYF. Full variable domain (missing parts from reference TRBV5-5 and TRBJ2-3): DAGVTQSPTHLIKTRGQQVTLRCSPISGHKSVSWYQQVLGQGPQFIFQYYEKEERGRGNFPDRFSARQFPNYSSELNVNALLLGDSALYLCASRFTMTGTTDTQYFGPGTRLTVL.

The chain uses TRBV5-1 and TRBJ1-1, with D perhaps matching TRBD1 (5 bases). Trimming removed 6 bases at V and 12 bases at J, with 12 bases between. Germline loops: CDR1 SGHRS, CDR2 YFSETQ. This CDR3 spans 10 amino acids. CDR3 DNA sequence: TGCGCCAGCACCGGGACGTCGACTTTCTTT. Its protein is CASTGTSTFF.

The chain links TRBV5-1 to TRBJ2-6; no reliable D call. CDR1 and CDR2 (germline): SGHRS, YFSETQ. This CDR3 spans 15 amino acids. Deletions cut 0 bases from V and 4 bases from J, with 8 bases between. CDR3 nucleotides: TGCGCCAGCAGCTTGGGACAAAGCGGGGCCAACGTCCTGACTTTC. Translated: CASSLGQSGANVLTF.

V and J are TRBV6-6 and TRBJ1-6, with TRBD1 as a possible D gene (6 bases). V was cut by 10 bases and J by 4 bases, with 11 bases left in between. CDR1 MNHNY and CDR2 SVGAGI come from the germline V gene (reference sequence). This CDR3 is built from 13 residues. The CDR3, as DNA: TGTGCCACACAGGGCGCATATAATTCACCCCTCCACTTT. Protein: CATQGAYNSPLHF.

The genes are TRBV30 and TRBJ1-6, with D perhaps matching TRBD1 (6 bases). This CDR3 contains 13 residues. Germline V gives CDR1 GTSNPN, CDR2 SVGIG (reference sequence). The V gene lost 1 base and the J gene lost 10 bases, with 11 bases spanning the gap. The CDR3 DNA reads TGTGCCTGGAGTGGTCAGGGGAAATCACCCCTCCACTTT. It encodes CAWSGQGKSPLHF.

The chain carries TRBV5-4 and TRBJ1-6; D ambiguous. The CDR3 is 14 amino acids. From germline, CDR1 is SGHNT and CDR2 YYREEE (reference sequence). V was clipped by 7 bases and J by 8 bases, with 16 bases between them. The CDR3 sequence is CASSRDRHDSPLHF. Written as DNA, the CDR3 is TGTGCCAGCTCTCGGGATCGACACGATTCACCCCTCCACTTT. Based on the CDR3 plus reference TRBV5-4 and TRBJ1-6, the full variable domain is ETGVTQSPTHLIKTRGQQVTLRCSSQSGHNTVSWYQQALGQGPQFIFQYYREEENGRGNFPPRFSGLQFPNYSSELNVNALELDDSALYLCASSRDRHDSPLHFGNGTRLTVT.

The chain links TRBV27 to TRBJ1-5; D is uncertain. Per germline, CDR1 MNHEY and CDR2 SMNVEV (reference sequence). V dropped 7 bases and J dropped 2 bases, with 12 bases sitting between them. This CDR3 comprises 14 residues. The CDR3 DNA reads TGTGCCAGCAAACACCCGGGCGGCAATCAGCCCCAGCATTTT. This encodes CASKHPGGNQPQHF.

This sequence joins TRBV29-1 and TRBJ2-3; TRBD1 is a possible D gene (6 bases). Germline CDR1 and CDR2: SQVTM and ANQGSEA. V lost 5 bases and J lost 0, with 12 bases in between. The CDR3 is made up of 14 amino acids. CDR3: CSVLRQGSTDTQYF. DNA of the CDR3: TGCAGCGTTCTGAGGCAGGGGAGCACAGATACGCAGTATTTT.

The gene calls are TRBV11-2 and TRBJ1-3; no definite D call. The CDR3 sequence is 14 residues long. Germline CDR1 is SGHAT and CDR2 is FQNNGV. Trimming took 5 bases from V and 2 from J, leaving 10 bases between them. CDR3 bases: TGTGCCAGCAGCCACGGGTCCACTGGAAACACCATATATTTT. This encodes CASSHGSTGNTIYF.

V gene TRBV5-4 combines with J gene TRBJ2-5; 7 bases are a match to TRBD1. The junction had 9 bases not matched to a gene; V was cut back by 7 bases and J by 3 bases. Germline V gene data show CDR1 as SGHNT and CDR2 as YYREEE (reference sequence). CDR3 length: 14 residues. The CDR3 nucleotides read TGTGCCAGCCGCCCCGGCCAGGGGGAAGAGACCCAGTACTTC. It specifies CASRPGQGEETQYF.

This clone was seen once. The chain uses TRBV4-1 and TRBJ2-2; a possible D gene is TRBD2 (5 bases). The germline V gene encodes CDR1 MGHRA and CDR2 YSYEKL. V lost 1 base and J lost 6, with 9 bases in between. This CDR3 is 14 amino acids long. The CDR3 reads CASSQVPGSGELFF. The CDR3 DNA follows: TGCGCCAGCAGCCAAGTTCCGGGATCCGGGGAGCTGTTTTTT.

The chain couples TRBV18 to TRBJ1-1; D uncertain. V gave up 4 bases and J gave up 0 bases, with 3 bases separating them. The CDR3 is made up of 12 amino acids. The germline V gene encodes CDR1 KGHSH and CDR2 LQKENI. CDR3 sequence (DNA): TGTGCCAGCTCACTAGTGAACACTGAAGCTTTCTTT. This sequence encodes CASSLVNTEAFF.